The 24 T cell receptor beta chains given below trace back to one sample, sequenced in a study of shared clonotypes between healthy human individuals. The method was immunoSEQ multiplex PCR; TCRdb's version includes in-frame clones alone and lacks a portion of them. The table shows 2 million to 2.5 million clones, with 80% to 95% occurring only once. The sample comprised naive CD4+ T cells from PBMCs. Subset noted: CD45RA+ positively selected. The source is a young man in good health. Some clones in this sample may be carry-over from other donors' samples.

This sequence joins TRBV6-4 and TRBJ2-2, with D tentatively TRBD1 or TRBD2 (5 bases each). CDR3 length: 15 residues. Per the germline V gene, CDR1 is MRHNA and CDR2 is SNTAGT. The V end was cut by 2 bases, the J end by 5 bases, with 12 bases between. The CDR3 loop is CASSDGTVGTGELFF. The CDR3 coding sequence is TGTGCCAGCAGTGACGGGACCGTGGGAACCGGGGAGCTGTTTTTT.

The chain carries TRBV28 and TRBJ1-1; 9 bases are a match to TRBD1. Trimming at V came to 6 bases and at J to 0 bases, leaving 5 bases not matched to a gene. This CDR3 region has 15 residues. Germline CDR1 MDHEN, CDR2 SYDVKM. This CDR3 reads CASSRTGVMNTEAFF. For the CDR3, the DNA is TGTGCCAGCAGCAGGACAGGGGTAATGAACACTGAAGCTTTCTTT.

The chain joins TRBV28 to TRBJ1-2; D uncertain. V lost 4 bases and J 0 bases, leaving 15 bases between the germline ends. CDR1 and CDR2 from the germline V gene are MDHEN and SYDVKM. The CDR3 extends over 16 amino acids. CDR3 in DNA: TGTGCCAGCAGTTCCCCTTGGGGTTCAGCTAACTATGGCTACACCTTC. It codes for CASSSPWGSANYGYTF.

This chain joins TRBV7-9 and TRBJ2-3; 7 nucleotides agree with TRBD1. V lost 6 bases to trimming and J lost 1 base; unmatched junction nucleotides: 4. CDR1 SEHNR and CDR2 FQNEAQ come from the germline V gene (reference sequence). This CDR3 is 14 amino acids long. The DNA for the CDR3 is TGTGCCAGCAGTATCCAGGGGGGCACAGATACGCAGTATTTT. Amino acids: CASSIQGGTDTQYF. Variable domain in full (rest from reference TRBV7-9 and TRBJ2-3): DTGVSQNPRHKITKRGQNVTFRCDPISEHNRLYWYRQTLGQGPEFLTYFQNEAQLEKSRLLSDRFSAERPKGSFSTLEIQRTEQGDSAMYLCASSIQGGTDTQYFGPGTRLTVL.

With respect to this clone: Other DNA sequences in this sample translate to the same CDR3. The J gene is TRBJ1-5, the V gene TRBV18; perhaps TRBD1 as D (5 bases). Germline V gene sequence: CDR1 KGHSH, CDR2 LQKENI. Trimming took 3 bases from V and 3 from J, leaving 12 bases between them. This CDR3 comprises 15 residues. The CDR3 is CASSPPGTSNQPQHF. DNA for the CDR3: TGTGCCAGCTCACCCCCGGGGACTTCCAATCAGCCCCAGCATTTT. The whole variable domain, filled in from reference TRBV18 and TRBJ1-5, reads NAGVMQNPRHLVRRRGQEARLRCSPMKGHSHVYWYRQLPEEGLKFMVYLQKENIIDESGMPKERFSAEFPKEGPSILRIQQVVRGDSAAYFCASSPPGTSNQPQHFGDGTRLSIL.

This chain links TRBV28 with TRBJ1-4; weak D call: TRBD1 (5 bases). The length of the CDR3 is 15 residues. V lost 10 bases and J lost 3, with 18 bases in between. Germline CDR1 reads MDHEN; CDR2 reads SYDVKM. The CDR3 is CATGGGDAANEKLFF. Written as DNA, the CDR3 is TGTGCCACCGGAGGCGGGGACGCCGCTAATGAAAAACTGTTTTTT. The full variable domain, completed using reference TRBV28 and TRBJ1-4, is DVKVTQSSRYLVKRTGEKVFLECVQDMDHENMFWYRQDPGLGLRLIYFSYDVKMKEKGDIPEGYSVSREKKERFSLILESASTNQTSMYLCATGGGDAANEKLFFGSGTQLSVL.

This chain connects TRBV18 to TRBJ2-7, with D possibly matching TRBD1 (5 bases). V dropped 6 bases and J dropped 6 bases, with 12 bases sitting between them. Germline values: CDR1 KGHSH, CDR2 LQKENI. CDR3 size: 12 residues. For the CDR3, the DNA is TGTGCCAGCTCGCCAGGGTCGGGCGAGCAGTACTTC. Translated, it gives CASSPGSGEQYF.

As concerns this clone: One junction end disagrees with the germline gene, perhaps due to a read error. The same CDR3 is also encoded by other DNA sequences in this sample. CDR3 DNA sequence: TGTGCCAGCAGCCCCCCTTGGGTAGCGGGAGACTACGAGCAGTACTTC. Translated: CASSPPWVAGDYEQYF. The rearrangement links TRBV4-1 to TRBJ2-7; 9 bases fit TRBD2. The CDR3 length is 16 residues. The germline V gene encodes CDR1 MGHRA and CDR2 YSYEKL.

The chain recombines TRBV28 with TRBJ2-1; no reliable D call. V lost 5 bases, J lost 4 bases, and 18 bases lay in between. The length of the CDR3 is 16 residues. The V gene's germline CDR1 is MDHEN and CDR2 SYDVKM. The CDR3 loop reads CASSPFEESRYNEQFF. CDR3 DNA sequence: TGTGCCAGCAGTCCCTTCGAAGAGAGTAGGTACAATGAGCAGTTCTTC.

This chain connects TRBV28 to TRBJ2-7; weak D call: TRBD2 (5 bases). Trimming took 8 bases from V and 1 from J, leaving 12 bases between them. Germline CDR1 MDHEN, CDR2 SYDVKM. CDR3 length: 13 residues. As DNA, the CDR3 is TGTGCCAGCGAGGCAGGCGGGTCCTACGAGCAGTACTTC. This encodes CASEAGGSYEQYF.

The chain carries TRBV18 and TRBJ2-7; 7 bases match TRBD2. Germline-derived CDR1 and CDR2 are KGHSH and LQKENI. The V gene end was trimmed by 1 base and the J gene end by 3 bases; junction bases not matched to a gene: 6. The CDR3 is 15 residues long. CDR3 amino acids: CASSPQREQVYEQYF. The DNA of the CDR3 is TGTGCCAGCTCACCACAGCGGGAACAGGTCTACGAGCAGTACTTC.

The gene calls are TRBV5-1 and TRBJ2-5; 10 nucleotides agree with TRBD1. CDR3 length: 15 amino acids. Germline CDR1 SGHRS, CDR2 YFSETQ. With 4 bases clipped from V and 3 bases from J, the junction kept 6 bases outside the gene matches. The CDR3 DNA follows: TGCGCCAGCAGCGCAGGGACAGGGGTGGAAGAGACCCAGTACTTC. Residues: CASSAGTGVEETQYF. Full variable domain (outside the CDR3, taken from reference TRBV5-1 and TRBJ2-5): KAGVTQTPRYLIKTRGQQVTLSCSPISGHRSVSWYQQTPGQGLQFLFEYFSETQRNKGNFPGRFSGRQFSNSRSEMNVSTLELGDSALYLCASSAGTGVEETQYFGPGTRLLVL.

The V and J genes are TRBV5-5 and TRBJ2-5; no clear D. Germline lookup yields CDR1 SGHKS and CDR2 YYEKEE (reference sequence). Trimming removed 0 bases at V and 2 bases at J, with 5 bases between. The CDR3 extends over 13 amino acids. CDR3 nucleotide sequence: TGTGCCAGCAGCTTGGCCATACAAGAGACCCAGTACTTC. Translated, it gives CASSLAIQETQYF. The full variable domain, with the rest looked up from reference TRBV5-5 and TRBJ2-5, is DAGVTQSPTHLIKTRGQQVTLRCSPISGHKSVSWYQQVLGQGPQFIFQYYEKEERGRGNFPDRFSARQFPNYSSELNVNALLLGDSALYLCASSLAIQETQYFGPGTRLLVL.

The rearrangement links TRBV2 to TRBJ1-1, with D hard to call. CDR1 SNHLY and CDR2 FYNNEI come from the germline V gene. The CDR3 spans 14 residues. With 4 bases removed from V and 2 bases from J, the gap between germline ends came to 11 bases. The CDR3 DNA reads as TGTGCCAGCAGTGTTGAGGGAGGTAACACTGAAGCTTTCTTT. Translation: CASSVEGGNTEAFF.

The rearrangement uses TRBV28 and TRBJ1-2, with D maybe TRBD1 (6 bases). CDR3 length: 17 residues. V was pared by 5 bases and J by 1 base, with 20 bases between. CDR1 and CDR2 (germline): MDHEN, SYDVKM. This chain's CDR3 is CASSRDILKVVNYGYTF. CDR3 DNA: TGTGCCAGCAGTAGGGACATCCTCAAAGTGGTTAACTATGGCTACACCTTC.

In DNA, the CDR3 is TGTGCCAGCAGTTATTACACCGGGGAGCTGTTTTTT. Its translation is CASSYYTGELFF. V gene TRBV28 combines with J gene TRBJ2-2; D unresolved. CDR3 length equals 12 residues. In germline, CDR1 is MDHEN, CDR2 SYDVKM. Trimming stripped 4 bases from V and 3 bases from J, with 3 bases between.

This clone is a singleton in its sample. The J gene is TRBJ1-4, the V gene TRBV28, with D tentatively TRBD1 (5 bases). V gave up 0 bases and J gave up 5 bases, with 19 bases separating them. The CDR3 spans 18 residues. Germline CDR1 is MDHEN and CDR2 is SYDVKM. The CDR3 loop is CASSLWQGTVRRNEKLFF. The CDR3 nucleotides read TGTGCCAGCAGTTTATGGCAGGGTACGGTGAGGAGAAATGAAAAACTGTTTTTT.

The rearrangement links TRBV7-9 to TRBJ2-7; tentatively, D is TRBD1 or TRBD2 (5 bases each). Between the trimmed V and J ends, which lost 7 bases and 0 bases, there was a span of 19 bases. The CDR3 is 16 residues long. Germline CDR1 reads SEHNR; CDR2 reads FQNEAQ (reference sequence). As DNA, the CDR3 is TGTGCCAGCACCATTTCCATAGGGACCTTCTCCTACGAGCAGTACTTC. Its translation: CASTISIGTFSYEQYF.

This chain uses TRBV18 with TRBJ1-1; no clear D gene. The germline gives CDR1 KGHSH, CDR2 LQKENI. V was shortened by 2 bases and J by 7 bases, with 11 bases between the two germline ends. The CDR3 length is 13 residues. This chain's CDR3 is CASSPVGMDEAFF. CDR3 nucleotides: TGTGCCAGCTCACCAGTTGGAATGGATGAAGCTTTCTTT.

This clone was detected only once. CDR3 nucleotide sequence: TGCGCCAGCAGCTTGGAGTCAGGGGGGGACACTGAAGCTTTCTTT. Translated: CASSLESGGDTEAFF. This chain links TRBV5-1 with TRBJ1-1, with 7 bases aligning to TRBD1. Trimming took 0 bases from V and 3 from J; bases not matched to a gene: 5. The germline CDR1 and CDR2 sequences are SGHRS and YFSETQ. This CDR3 has 15 amino acids.

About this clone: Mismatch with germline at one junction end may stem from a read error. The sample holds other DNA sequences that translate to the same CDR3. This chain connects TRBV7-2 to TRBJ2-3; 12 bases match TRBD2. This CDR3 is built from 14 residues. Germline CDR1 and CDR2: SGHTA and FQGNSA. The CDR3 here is CASSLAGGIDTQYF. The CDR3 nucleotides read TGTGCCAGCAGCCTAGCGGGAGGGATTGATACGCAGTATTTT.

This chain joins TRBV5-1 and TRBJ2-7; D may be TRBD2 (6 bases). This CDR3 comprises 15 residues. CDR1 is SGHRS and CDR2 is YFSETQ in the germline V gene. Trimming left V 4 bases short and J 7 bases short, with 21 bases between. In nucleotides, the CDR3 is TGCGCCAGCAGCCGGGAGCGTGGGGCCGCGGGGGAGCAGTACTTC. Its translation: CASSRERGAAGEQYF. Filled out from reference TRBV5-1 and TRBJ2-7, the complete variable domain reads KAGVTQTPRYLIKTRGQQVTLSCSPISGHRSVSWYQQTPGQGLQFLFEYFSETQRNKGNFPGRFSGRQFSNSRSEMNVSTLELGDSALYLCASSRERGAAGEQYFGPGTRLTVT.

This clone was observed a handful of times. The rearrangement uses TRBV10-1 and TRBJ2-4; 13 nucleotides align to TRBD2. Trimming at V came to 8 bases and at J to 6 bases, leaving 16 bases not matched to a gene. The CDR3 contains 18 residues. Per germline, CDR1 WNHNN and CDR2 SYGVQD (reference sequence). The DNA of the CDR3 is TGCGCCAGCGGCAGGCGATGGACTAGCGGGAGAGGGATAAACATTCAGTACTTC. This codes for CASGRRWTSGRGINIQYF.

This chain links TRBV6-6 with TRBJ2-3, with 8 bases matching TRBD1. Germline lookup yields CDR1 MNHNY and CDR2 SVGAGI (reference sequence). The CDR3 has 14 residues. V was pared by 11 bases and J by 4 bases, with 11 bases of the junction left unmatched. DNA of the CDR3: TGTGCCGGACGACAGGGGCCGGCGGCAGATACGCAGTATTTT. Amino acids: CAGRQGPAADTQYF.